The clone carrying this T cell receptor beta chain was counted only a few times. Its antigen is unidentified. These data originate in a study of T cells after yellow fever vaccination. Study context: It was SMART-Seq v4 Ultra Low Input that prepared the fractions with low cell numbers.

5'RACE template switching produced TCR cDNA carrying a universal primer site and UMIs. TCRdb reprocessed the 5' RACE reads via MiXCR and lists one record per CDR3 protein. This repertoire shows around 350,000 distinct CDR3 sequences, approximately 10% found once; its top ten account for around 18%. Germline CDR1 and CDR2: MRHNA and SNTAGT. The CDR3 is 14 amino acids. V lost 4 bases and J 0 bases, leaving 9 bases between the germline ends. Study results and caveats: Abundant clonotypes from the bulk population could have been carried over as contaminants into FACS-sorted repertoires. Across the CD4 and CD8 compartments, a small share of clonotypes was present in both.

This material consisted of PBMCs, taken on the day of the first yellow fever vaccination. This TCR came from a man between 18 and 35 years old who received the YFV17D yellow fever vaccine. The gene calls are TRBV6-4 and TRBJ1-1; a weak D match, TRBD1 (5 bases). DNA for the CDR3: TGTGCCAGCAGTGCGGGAGGGGTGAACACTGAAGCTTTCTTT. The encoded protein is CASSAGGVNTEAFF.